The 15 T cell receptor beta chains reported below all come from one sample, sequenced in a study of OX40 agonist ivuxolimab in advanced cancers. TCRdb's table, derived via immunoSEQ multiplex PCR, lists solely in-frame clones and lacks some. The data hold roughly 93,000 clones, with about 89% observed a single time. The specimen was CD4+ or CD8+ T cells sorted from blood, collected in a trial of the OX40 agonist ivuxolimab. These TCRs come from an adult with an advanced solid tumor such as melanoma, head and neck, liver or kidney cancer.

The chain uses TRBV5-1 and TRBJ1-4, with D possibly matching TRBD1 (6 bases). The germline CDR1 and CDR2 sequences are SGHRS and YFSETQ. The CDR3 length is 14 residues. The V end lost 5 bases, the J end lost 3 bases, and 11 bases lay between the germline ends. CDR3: CASSGAGANEKLFF. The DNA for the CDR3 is TGCGCCAGCAGTGGGGCAGGGGCTAATGAAAAACTGTTTTTT.

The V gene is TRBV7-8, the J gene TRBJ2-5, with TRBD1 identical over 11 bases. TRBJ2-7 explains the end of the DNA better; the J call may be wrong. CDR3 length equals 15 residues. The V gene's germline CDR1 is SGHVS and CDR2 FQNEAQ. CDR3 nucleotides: TGTGCCAGCAGCCACCTGGACAGGGGGCTGGACGAGCAGTACTTC. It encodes CASSHLDRGLDEQYF.

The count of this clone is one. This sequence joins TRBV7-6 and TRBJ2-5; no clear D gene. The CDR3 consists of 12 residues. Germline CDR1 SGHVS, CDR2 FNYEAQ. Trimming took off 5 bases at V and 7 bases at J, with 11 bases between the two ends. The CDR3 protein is CASSGSAGTQYF. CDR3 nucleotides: TGTGCCAGCAGCGGATCCGCAGGGACCCAGTACTTC.

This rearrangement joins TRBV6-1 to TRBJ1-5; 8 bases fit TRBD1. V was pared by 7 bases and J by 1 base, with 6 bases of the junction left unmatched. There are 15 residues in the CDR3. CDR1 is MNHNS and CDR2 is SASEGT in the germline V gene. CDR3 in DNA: TGTGCCAGCACTCCACAGGGGGGCAGCAATCAGCCCCAGCATTTT. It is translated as CASTPQGGSNQPQHF.

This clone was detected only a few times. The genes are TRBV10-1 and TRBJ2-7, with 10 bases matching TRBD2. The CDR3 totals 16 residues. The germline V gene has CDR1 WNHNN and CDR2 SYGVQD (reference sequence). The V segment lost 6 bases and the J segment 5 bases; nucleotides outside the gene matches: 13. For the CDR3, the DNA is TGCGCCAGCAGCCGCGGGAGAGCGGGAGGGCCTAACGAGCAGTACTTC. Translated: CASSRGRAGGPNEQYF.

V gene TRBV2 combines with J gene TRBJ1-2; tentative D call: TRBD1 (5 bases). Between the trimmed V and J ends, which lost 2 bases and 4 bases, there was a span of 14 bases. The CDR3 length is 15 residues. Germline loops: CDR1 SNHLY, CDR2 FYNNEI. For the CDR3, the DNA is TGTGCCAGCAGTGAATCTGGAATGGGGGGCTATGGCTACACCTTC. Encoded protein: CASSESGMGGYGYTF.

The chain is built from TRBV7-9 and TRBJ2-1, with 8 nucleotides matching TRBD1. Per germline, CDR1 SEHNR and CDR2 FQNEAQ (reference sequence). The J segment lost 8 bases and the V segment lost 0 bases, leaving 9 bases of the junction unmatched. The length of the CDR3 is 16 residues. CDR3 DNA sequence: TGTGCCAGCAGCTTAGCGCGTCGACAGGGGTTGGATGAGCAGTTCTTC. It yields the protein CASSLARRQGLDEQFF.

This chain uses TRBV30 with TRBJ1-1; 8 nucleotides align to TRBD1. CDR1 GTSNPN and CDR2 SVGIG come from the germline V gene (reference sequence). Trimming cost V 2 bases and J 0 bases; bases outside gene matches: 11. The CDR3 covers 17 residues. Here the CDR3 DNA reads TGTGCCTGGAGTAGACAGGGGAGGAGGATCATGAACACTGAAGCTTTCTTT. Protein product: CAWSRQGRRIMNTEAFF.

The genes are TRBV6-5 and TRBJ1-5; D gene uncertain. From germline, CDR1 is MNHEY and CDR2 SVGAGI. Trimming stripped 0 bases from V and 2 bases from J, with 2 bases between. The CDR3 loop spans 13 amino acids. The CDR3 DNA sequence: TGTGCCAGCAGTTACTCCCGCAATCAGCCCCAGCATTTT. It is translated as CASSYSRNQPQHF.

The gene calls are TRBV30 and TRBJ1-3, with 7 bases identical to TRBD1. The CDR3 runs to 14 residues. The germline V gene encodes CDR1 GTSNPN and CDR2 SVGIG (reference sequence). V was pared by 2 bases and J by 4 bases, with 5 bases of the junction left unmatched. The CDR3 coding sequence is TGTGCCTGGAGTTCAGGGGGACAAGGAAACACCATATATTTT. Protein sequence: CAWSSGGQGNTIYF.

The CDR3 sequence is CASRGAVANVLTF. The DNA of the CDR3 is TGTGCCTCCCGGGGGGCGGTGGCCAACGTCCTGACTTTC. The chain joins TRBV19 to TRBJ2-6; perhaps TRBD2 as D (7 bases). The V end was cut by 11 bases, the J end by 6 bases, with 14 bases between. In germline, CDR1 is LNHDA, CDR2 SQIVND (reference sequence). The CDR3 is 13 residues long.

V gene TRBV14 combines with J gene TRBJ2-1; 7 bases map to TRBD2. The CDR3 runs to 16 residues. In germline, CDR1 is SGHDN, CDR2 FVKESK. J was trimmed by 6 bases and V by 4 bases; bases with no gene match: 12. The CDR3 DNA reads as TGTGCCAGCAGCCTCTCAGCGGGATTGGGTAGCAATGAGCAGTTCTTC. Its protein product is CASSLSAGLGSNEQFF.

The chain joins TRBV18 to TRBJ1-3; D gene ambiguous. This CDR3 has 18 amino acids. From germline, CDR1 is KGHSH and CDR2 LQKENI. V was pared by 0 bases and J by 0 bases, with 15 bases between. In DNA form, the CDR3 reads TGTGCCAGCTCACCACCTGGCGGAGGAACTACCTCTGGAAACACCATATATTTT. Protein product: CASSPPGGGTTSGNTIYF.

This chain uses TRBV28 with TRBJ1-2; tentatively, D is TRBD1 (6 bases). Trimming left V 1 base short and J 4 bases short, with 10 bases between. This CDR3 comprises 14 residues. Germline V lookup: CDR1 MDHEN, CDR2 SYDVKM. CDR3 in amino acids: CASSLLDSGYGYTF. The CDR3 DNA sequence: TGTGCCAGCAGTTTATTGGACAGCGGCTATGGCTACACCTTC.

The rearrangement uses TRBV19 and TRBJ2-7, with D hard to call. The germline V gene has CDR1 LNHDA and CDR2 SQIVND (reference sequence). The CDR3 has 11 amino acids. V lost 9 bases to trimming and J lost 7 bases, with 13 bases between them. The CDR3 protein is CASGPEVEQYF. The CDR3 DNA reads TGTGCCAGCGGACCAGAGGTGGAGCAGTACTTC.